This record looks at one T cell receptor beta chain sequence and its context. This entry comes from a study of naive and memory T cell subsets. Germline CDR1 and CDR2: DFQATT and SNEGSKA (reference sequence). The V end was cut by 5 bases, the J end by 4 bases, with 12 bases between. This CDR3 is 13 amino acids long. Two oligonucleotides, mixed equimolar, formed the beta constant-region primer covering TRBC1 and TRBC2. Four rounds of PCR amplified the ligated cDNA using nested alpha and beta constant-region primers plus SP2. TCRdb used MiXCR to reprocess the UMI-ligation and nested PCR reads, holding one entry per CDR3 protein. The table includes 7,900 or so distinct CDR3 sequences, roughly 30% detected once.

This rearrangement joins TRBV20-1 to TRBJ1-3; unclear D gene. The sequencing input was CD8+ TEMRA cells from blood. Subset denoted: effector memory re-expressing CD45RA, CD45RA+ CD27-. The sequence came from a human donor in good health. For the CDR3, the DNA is TGCAGTGCTCCCGACCATCTCGGAAACACCATATATTTT. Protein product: CSAPDHLGNTIYF.